This TCR beta chain stems from a study of CD8 T cells in Susac syndrome. The multiple sclerosis controls were treatment-naive patients with relapsing-remitting disease that was stable or active. TEMRA cells underwent FACS enrichment and CD8+ and CD4+ T cells underwent negative isolation. The CDR3 extends over 16 amino acids. V was cut by 5 bases and J by 4 bases, with 15 bases left in between. Germline values: CDR1 SGHTA, CDR2 FQGTGA. RNA totalling about 0.5 to 1 ug underwent reverse transcription with random hexamers. Amplification of TCR beta CDR3 used immunoSEQ multiplex PCR across 54 Vbeta and 13 Jbeta. In TCRdb, the immunoSEQ multiplex PCR reads were re-called with MiXCR into one record per CDR3 protein. This repertoire shows roughly 200,000 distinct CDR3 sequences, about 94% found once; its top ten account for approximately 0.1%.

The sample comprised CD4+ T cells from PBMCs. This TCR derives from a human donor with multiple sclerosis. The chain has TRBV7-3 and TRBJ2-6, with a weak D call TRBD2 (5 bases). The CDR3 region has the DNA TGTGCCAGCAGCCCCCGGGGAGCGTCCGGGGCCAACGTCCTGACTTTC. This encodes CASSPRGASGANVLTF.